Here is one TCR beta chain with its context. Its antigen is currently unknown. The data stem from a study of T cell repertoires in ileal Crohn's disease. Germline CDR1 reads ENHRY; CDR2 reads SYGVKD. Trimming cost V 5 bases and J 3 bases, with 14 bases left between them. The CDR3 consists of 15 residues. The time point here: inflamed ileum from the surgical specimen. Sequencing was performed with immunoSEQ multiplex PCR; in TCRdb, only in-frame clones are kept and a portion is missing. In the table there are about 7,200 clones, approximately 80% of which are singletons. Study-wide findings and caveats: Clonal expansions were more frequent in active smokers than non-smokers at surgery.

V usage is TRBV10-3 and J usage is TRBJ1-3, with D possibly TRBD1 on 6 matching bases. The sequence was obtained from an adult with Crohn's disease. The sample taken for sequencing was ileal tissue. CDR3 nucleotides: TGTGCCATCAGTCTGACAGGTGAAATTGGAAACACCATATATTTT. It codes for CAISLTGEIGNTIYF.